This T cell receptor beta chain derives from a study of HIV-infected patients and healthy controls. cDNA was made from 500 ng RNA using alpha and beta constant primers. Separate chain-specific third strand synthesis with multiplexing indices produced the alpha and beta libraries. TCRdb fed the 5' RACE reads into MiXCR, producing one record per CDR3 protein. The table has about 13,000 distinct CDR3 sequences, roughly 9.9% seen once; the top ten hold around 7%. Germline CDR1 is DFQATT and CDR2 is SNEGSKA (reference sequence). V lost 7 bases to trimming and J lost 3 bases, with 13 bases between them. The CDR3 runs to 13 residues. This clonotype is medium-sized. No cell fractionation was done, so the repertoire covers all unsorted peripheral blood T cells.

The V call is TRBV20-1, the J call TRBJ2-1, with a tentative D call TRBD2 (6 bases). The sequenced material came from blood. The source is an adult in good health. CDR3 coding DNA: TGCAGTGAGTCGAGTAGCGGCTACAATGAGCAGTTCTTC. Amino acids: CSESSSGYNEQFF.